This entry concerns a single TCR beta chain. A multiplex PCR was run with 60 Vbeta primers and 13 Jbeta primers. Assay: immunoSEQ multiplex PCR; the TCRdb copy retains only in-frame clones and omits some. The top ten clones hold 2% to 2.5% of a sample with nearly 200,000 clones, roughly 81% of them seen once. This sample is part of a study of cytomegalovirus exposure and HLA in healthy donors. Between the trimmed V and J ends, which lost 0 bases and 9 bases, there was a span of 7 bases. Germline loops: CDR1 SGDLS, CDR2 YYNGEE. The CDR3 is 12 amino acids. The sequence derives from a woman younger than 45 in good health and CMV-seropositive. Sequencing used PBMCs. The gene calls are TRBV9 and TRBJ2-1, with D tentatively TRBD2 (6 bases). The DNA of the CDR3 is TGTGCCAGCAGCGTAGGGGGAGGTGAGCAGTTCTTC. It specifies CASSVGGGEQFF.